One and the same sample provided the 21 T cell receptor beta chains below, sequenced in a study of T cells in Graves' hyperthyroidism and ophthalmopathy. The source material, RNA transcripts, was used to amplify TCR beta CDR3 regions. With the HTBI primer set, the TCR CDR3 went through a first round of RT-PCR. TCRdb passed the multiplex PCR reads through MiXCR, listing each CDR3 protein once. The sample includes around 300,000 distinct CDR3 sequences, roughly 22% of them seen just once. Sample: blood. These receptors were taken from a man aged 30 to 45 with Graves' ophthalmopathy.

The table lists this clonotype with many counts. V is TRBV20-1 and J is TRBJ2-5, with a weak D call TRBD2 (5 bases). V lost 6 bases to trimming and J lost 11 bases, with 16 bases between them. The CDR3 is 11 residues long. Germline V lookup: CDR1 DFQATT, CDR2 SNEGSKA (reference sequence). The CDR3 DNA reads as TGCAGTGCCCTCCTAAGCGGTTCTCAGTACTTC. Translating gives CSALLSGSQYF.

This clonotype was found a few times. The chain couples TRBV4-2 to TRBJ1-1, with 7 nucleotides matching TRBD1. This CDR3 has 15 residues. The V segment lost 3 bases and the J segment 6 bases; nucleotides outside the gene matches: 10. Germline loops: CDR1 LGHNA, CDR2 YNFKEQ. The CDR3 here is CASSHPGQTLSEAFF. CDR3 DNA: TGTGCCAGCAGCCACCCGGGACAGACACTTTCTGAAGCTTTCTTT.

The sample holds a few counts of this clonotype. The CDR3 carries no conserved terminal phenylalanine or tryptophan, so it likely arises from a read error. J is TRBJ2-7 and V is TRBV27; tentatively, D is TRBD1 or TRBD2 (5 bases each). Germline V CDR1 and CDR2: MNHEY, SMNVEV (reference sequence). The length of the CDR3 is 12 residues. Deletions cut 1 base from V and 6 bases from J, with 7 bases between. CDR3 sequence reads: CASSLYGGEQYL. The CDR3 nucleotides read TGTGCCAGCAGTTTATATGGGGGCGAGCAGTACCTC.

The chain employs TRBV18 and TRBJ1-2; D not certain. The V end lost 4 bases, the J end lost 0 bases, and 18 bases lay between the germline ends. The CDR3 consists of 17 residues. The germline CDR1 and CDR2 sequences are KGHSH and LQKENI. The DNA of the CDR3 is TGTGCCAGCTCACGTACGGCACCGACCTCCGCTAACTATGGCTACACCTTC. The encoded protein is CASSRTAPTSANYGYTF.

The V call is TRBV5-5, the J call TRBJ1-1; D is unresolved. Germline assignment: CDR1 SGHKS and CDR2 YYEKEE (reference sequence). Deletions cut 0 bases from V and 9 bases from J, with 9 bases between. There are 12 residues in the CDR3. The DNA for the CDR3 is TGTGCCAGCAGCTTGGACAGTTGGAAAGCTTTCTTT. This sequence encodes CASSLDSWKAFF. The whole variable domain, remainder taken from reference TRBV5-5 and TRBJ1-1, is DAGVTQSPTHLIKTRGQQVTLRCSPISGHKSVSWYQQVLGQGPQFIFQYYEKEERGRGNFPDRFSARQFPNYSSELNVNALLLGDSALYLCASSLDSWKAFFGQGTRLTVV.

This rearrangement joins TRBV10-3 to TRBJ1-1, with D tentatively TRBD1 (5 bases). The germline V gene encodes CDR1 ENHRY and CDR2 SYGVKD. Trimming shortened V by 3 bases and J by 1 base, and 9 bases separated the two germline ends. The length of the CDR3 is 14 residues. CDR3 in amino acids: CAISERGTNTEAFF. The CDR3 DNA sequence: TGTGCCATCAGTGAAAGGGGCACGAACACTGAAGCTTTCTTT.

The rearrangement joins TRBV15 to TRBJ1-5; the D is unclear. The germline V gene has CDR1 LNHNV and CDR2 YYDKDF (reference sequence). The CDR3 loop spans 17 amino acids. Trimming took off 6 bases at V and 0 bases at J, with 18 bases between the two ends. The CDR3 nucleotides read TGTGCCACCAGTGACCGAAGGAGGGCCTATAGCAATCAGCCCCAGCATTTT. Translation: CATSDRRRAYSNQPQHF.

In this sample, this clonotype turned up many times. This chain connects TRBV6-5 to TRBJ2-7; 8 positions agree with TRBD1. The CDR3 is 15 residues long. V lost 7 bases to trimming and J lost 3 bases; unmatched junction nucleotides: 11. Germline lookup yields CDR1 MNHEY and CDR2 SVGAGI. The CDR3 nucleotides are TGTGCCAGCACCTCACCCCGGACAGGGCGCTACGAGCAGTACTTC. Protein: CASTSPRTGRYEQYF.

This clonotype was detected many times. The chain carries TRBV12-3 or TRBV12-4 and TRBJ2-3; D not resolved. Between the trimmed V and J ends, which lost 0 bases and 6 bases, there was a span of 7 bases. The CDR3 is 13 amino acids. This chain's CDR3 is CASSLARLDTQYF. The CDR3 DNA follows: TGTGCCAGCAGTTTAGCCAGGTTGGATACGCAGTATTTT.

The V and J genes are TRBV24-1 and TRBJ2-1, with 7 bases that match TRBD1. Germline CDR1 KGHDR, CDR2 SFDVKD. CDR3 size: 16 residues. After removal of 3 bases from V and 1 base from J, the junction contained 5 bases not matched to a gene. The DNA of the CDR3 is TGTGCCACCAGTGATACTCGACAGGGTTCCTACAATGAGCAGTTCTTC. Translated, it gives CATSDTRQGSYNEQFF.

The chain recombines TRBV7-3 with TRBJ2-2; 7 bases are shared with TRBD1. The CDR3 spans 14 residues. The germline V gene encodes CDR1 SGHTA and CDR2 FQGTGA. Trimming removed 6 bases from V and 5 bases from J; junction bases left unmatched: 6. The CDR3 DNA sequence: TGTGCCAGCAGGCCAGGGGGTAGGACCGGGGAGCTGTTTTTT. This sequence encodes CASRPGGRTGELFF.

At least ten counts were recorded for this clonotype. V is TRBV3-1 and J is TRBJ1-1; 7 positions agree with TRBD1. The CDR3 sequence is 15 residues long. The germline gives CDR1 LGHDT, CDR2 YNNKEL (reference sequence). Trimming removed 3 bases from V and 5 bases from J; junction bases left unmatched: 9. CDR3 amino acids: CASSQTGTRGTEAFF. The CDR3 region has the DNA TGTGCCAGCAGCCAGACAGGGACAAGGGGAACTGAAGCTTTCTTT.

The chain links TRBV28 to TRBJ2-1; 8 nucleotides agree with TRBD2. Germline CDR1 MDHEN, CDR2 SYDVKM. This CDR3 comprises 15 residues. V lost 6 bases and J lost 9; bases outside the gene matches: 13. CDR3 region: CASSPTGRAYGEQFF. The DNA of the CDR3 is TGTGCCAGCAGCCCCACCGGGAGGGCCTATGGTGAGCAGTTCTTC.

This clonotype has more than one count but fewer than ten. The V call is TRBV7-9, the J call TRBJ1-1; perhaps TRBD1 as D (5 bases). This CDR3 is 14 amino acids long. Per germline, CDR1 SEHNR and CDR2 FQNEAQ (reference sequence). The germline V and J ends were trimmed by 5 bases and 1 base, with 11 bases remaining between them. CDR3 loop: CASSVLGGNTEAFF. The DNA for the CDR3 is TGTGCCAGCAGCGTGCTCGGGGGGAACACTGAAGCTTTCTTT.

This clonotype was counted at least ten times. The CDR3, as DNA: TGTGCCAGCAGTTTATGGCAGGGGGCCTCCCAAGAGACCCAGTACTTC. Translated, it gives CASSLWQGASQETQYF. The chain is built from TRBV28 and TRBJ2-5, with 8 bases matching TRBD1. This CDR3 comprises 16 residues. Germline V gene data show CDR1 as MDHEN and CDR2 as SYDVKM. J gave up 1 base and V 0 bases, and 4 bases lay outside the gene matches.

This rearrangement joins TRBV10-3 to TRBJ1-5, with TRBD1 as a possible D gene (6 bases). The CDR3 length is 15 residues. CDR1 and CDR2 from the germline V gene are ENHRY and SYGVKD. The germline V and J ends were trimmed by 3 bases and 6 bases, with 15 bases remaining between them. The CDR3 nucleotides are TGTGCCATCAGTGACGGGCAGGGGCTTGGTCAGCCCCAGCATTTT. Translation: CAISDGQGLGQPQHF.

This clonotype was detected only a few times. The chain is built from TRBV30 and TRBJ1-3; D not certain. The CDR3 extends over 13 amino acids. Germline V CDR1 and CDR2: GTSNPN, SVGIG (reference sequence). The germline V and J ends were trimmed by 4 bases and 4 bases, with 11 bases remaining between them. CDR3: CAWTPHGGNTIYF. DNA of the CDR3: TGTGCCTGGACCCCACACGGGGGAAACACCATATATTTT.

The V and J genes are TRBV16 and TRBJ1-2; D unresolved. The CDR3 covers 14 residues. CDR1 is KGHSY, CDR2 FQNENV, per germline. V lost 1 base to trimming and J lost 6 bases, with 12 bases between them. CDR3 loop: CASSQYTQFNGYTF. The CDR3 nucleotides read TGTGCCAGCAGCCAATATACGCAGTTTAATGGCTACACCTTC. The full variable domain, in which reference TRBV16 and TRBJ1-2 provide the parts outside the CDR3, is GEEVAQTPKHLVRGEGQKAKLYCAPIKGHSYVFWYQQVLKNEFKFLISFQNENVFDETGMPKERFSAKCLPNSPCSLEIQATKLEDSAVYFCASSQYTQFNGYTFGSGTRLTVV.

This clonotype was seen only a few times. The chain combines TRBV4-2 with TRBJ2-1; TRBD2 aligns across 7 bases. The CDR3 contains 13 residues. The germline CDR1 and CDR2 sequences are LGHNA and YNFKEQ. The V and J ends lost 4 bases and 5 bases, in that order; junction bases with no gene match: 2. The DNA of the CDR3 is TGTGCCAGCAGCCCTCTAGCGGACAATGAGCAGTTCTTC. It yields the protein CASSPLADNEQFF.

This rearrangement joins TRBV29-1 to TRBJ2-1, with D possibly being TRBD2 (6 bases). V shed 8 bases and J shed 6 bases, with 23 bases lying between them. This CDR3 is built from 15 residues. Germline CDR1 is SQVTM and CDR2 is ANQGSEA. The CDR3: CSTGKGGKVTNEQFF. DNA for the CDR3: TGCAGCACGGGGAAGGGCGGGAAGGTAACCAATGAGCAGTTCTTC.

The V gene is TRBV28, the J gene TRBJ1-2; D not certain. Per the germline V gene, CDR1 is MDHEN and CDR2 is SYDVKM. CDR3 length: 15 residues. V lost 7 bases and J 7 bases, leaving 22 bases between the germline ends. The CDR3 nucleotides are TGTGCCAGCACCCCCGAAAATGCGGGGAATAGTGGCTACACCTTC. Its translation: CASTPENAGNSGYTF.